The 32 T cell receptor beta chains presented below share a single source sample, sequenced in a study of shared clonotypes between healthy human individuals. Naive CD8 populations comprised CD45RO-negative cells positively selected for CCR7, excluding terminally differentiated effector memory CD45RA+ cells. Clones were read by immunoSEQ multiplex PCR, and TCRdb kept only the in-frame ones, dropping some. The data show under 2,000,000 clones, over 85% seen once. Sample: naive CD8+ T cells sorted from blood. These receptors were collected from a man aged 18 to 30 in good health.

In its sample, this clone was seen a few times. The chain recombines TRBV19 with TRBJ2-4, with unresolved D. The germline CDR1 and CDR2 sequences are LNHDA and SQIVND (reference sequence). Trimming removed 1 base from V and 9 bases from J, with 13 bases in between. The CDR3 runs 14 residues. CDR3 DNA: TGTGCCAGTAGTATAGTGCAGATTTCAGGCATTCAGTACTTC. It is translated as CASSIVQISGIQYF.

This chain connects TRBV5-6 to TRBJ2-7; no clear D. V was trimmed by 2 bases and J by 0 bases, leaving 6 bases between them. In germline, CDR1 is SGHDT, CDR2 YYEEEE. The CDR3 covers 13 residues. CDR3 in DNA: TGTGCCAGCAGCTTCTGGCCCTCCTACGAGCAGTACTTC. This codes for CASSFWPSYEQYF.

V usage is TRBV9 and J usage is TRBJ1-5; 7 nucleotides line up with TRBD1. CDR1 and CDR2 (germline): SGDLS, YYNGEE. Trimming at V came to 1 base and at J to 4 bases, leaving 20 bases not matched to a gene. The CDR3 spans 20 residues. The CDR3 DNA is TGTGCCAGCAGCGTACCTGTAGTTGGTGTATGGGACAGTCCGAATCAGCCCCAGCATTTT. This sequence encodes CASSVPVVGVWDSPNQPQHF.

V gene TRBV25-1 combines with J gene TRBJ2-1; a weak D match, TRBD2 (5 bases). V was clipped by 3 bases and J by 2 bases, with 11 bases between them. This CDR3 has 15 amino acids. The V gene's germline CDR1 is MGHDK and CDR2 SYGVNS. The CDR3 coding sequence is TGTGCCAGCAGTGATACGGACTTCCCCTACAATGAGCAGTTCTTC. It codes for CASSDTDFPYNEQFF.

The chain links TRBV7-9 to TRBJ2-7; TRBD1 aligns across 8 bases. Per germline, CDR1 SEHNR and CDR2 FQNEAQ (reference sequence). The V gene end was trimmed by 2 bases and the J gene end by 3 bases; junction bases not matched to a gene: 3. CDR3 size: 14 residues. CDR3 sequence: CASSLFGQGYEQYF. CDR3 in DNA: TGTGCCAGCAGCTTATTCGGACAGGGCTACGAGCAGTACTTC.

J is TRBJ1-4 and V is TRBV7-9, with 8 nucleotides matching TRBD1. Germline V gene data show CDR1 as SEHNR and CDR2 as FQNEAQ (reference sequence). Trimming at V came to 5 bases and at J to 8 bases, leaving 10 bases not matched to a gene. This CDR3 has 15 residues. CDR3 nucleotide sequence: TGTGCCAGCAGCCCCGTGACAGGGGTCGAAGAAAAACTGTTTTTT. Translation: CASSPVTGVEEKLFF.

The chain couples TRBV5-4 to TRBJ2-1; D not certain. Germline lookup yields CDR1 SGHNT and CDR2 YYREEE (reference sequence). The ends were cut back, 0 bases at V and 2 bases at J, with 6 bases in the middle. CDR3 length equals 14 residues. The CDR3 is CASSLGQTYNEQFF. The CDR3 nucleotides read TGTGCCAGCAGCTTGGGGCAGACCTACAATGAGCAGTTCTTC. Based on the CDR3 plus reference TRBV5-4 and TRBJ2-1, the full variable domain is ETGVTQSPTHLIKTRGQQVTLRCSSQSGHNTVSWYQQALGQGPQFIFQYYREEENGRGNFPPRFSGLQFPNYSSELNVNALELDDSALYLCASSLGQTYNEQFFGPGTRLTVL.

This chain uses TRBV7-6 with TRBJ2-7, with 10 bases that match TRBD2. Germline assignment: CDR1 SGHVS and CDR2 FNYEAQ. CDR3 length: 15 residues. The V and J ends lost 7 bases and 5 bases, in that order; junction bases with no gene match: 11. The DNA of the CDR3 is TGTGCCAGCACCCCGTCAGCGGGAGGGCCCCACGAGCAGTACTTC. Translated, it gives CASTPSAGGPHEQYF.

Points on this clone: Other nucleotide sequences from this sample produce the same CDR3. The chain couples TRBV27 to TRBJ2-7; unclear D gene. The CDR3 sequence is 13 residues long. V was trimmed by 2 bases and J by 2 bases, leaving 7 bases between them. In germline, CDR1 is MNHEY, CDR2 SMNVEV (reference sequence). The CDR3 sequence is CASSLLQTYEQYF. As DNA, the CDR3 is TGTGCCAGCAGTTTACTACAGACCTACGAGCAGTACTTC.

This clone occurred once. V and J are TRBV7-2 and TRBJ2-1; a weak D match, TRBD2 (6 bases). The CDR3 totals 15 residues. Germline loops: CDR1 SGHTA, CDR2 FQGNSA. The germline V and J ends were trimmed by 3 bases and 6 bases, with 15 bases remaining between them. The CDR3 DNA sequence: TGTGCCAGCAGCTTTAGACGGCTAGCGCTCAATGAGCAGTTCTTC. Protein sequence: CASSFRRLALNEQFF.

The chain is built from TRBV28 and TRBJ2-7; no firm D call. The CDR3 totals 15 residues. Germline V lookup: CDR1 MDHEN, CDR2 SYDVKM. V was shortened by 3 bases and J by 3 bases, with 15 bases between the two germline ends. CDR3 bases: TGTGCCAGCAGTTTGGTGATGGACCCCAACTACGAGCAGTACTTC. Protein sequence: CASSLVMDPNYEQYF.

This chain links TRBV15 with TRBJ1-2, with 10 positions matching TRBD1. The CDR3 has 18 amino acids. Germline lookup yields CDR1 LNHNV and CDR2 YYDKDF (reference sequence). The trim removed 0 bases at V and 7 bases at J, leaving 14 bases unmatched. The CDR3 DNA is TGTGCCACCAGCAGAGATAGGTTCCCGGGACAGGGGAATCTTGGCTACACCTTC. It translates to CATSRDRFPGQGNLGYTF.

The chain employs TRBV30 and TRBJ2-1; tentatively, D is TRBD2 (7 bases). Germline V gene data show CDR1 as GTSNPN and CDR2 as SVGIG (reference sequence). The ends were cut back, 1 base at V and 7 bases at J, with 11 bases in the middle. The CDR3 covers 13 residues. The CDR3 protein is CAWSGGGGNEQFF. The DNA of the CDR3 is TGTGCCTGGAGTGGAGGGGGGGGTAATGAGCAGTTCTTC.

Note on this clone: Other DNA sequences in the sample encode the same CDR3. The rearrangement links TRBV11-2 to TRBJ2-7; D is perhaps TRBD2 (5 bases). The germline CDR1 and CDR2 sequences are SGHAT and FQNNGV. V shed 0 bases and J shed 3 bases, with 6 bases lying between them. The CDR3 is 13 residues long. CDR3 sequence: CASSLERGYEQYF. In DNA form, the CDR3 reads TGTGCCAGCAGCTTAGAACGGGGCTACGAGCAGTACTTC. Full variable domain (rest looked up from reference TRBV11-2 and TRBJ2-7): EAGVAQSPRYKIIEKRQSVAFWCNPISGHATLYWYQQILGQGPKLLIQFQNNGVVDDSQLPKDRFSAERLKGVDSTLKIQPAKLEDSAVYLCASSLERGYEQYFGPGTRLTVT.

The rearrangement uses TRBV11-2 and TRBJ1-1; D remains unclear. The CDR3 covers 13 residues. V was trimmed by 1 base and J by 11 bases, leaving 14 bases between them. Germline V gene sequence: CDR1 SGHAT, CDR2 FQNNGV. The CDR3 nucleotides read TGTGCCAGCAGCTTAGGTATGGGGTCGGAGGCTTTCTTT. Its translation is CASSLGMGSEAFF.

V and J are TRBV2 and TRBJ1-2, with a tentative D call TRBD1 (5 bases). The germline V gene encodes CDR1 SNHLY and CDR2 FYNNEI. Trimming took off 8 bases at V and 6 bases at J, with 16 bases between the two ends. The CDR3 runs to 13 residues. CDR3 nucleotides: TGTGCCAGCTGGGGAGGGAGGGGAGATGGCTACACCTTC. It specifies CASWGGRGDGYTF. Variable domain in full (rest from reference TRBV2 and TRBJ1-2): EPEVTQTPSHQVTQMGQEVILRCVPISNHLYFYWYRQILGQKVEFLVSFYNNEISEKSEIFDDQFSVERPDGSNFTLKIRSTKLEDSAMYFCASWGGRGDGYTFGSGTRLTVV.

The V call is TRBV13, the J call TRBJ2-1; D call uncertain. Trimming cost V 1 base and J 5 bases, with 12 bases left between them. The CDR3 spans 15 residues. The germline CDR1 and CDR2 sequences are PRHDT and FYEKMQ (reference sequence). This CDR3 reads CASSLVLGFHNEQFF. The DNA for the CDR3 is TGTGCCAGCAGCTTAGTTCTAGGTTTCCACAATGAGCAGTTCTTC.

The chain couples TRBV6-6 to TRBJ2-2; D gene ambiguous. The V and J ends lost 6 bases and 0 bases respectively, with 14 bases between them. This CDR3 is built from 16 residues. Germline V gene sequence: CDR1 MNHNY, CDR2 SVGAGI (reference sequence). CDR3 sequence reads: CASSNIMPPNTGELFF. The CDR3 DNA follows: TGTGCCAGCAGCAACATTATGCCCCCGAACACCGGGGAGCTGTTTTTT.

V is TRBV15 and J is TRBJ2-7; 9 nucleotides agree with TRBD1. There are 14 residues in the CDR3. The germline V gene encodes CDR1 LNHNV and CDR2 YYDKDF (reference sequence). Unmatched junction bases numbered 4, after V lost 0 bases and J lost 7 bases. In nucleotides, the CDR3 is TGTGCCACCAGCAGAGACGGGACAGGGAGGGAGCAGTACTTC. Residues: CATSRDGTGREQYF. Combining the CDR3 with reference TRBV15 and TRBJ2-7 gives the whole variable domain DAMVIQNPRYQVTQFGKPVTLSCSQTLNHNVMYWYQQKSSQAPKLLFHYYDKDFNNEADTPDNFQSRRPNTSFCFLDIRSPGLGDTAMYLCATSRDGTGREQYFGPGTRLTVT.

The chain employs TRBV7-9 and TRBJ2-5; TRBD2 is a possible D gene (6 bases). The germline V gene has CDR1 SEHNR and CDR2 FQNEAQ (reference sequence). The V gene lost 5 bases and the J gene lost 5 bases, with 21 bases spanning the gap. There are 16 residues in the CDR3. The CDR3 DNA is TGTGCCAGCAGCCCGGCGGAGGGAGGCGGTCACGAGACCCAGTACTTC. Protein sequence: CASSPAEGGGHETQYF. The entire variable domain, with the rest obtained from reference TRBV7-9 and TRBJ2-5, is as follows: DTGVSQNPRHKITKRGQNVTFRCDPISEHNRLYWYRQTLGQGPEFLTYFQNEAQLEKSRLLSDRFSAERPKGSFSTLEIQRTEQGDSAMYLCASSPAEGGGHETQYFGPGTRLLVL.

This chain joins TRBV11-2 and TRBJ2-2; the D gene is possibly TRBD2 (5 bases). The germline CDR1 and CDR2 sequences are SGHAT and FQNNGV. The CDR3 sequence is 16 residues long. V was trimmed by 0 bases and J by 0 bases, leaving 8 bases between them. The CDR3 here is CASSLEWTANTGELFF. In nucleotides, the CDR3 is TGTGCCAGCAGCTTAGAATGGACTGCGAACACCGGGGAGCTGTTTTTT. Full variable domain (rest looked up from reference TRBV11-2 and TRBJ2-2): EAGVAQSPRYKIIEKRQSVAFWCNPISGHATLYWYQQILGQGPKLLIQFQNNGVVDDSQLPKDRFSAERLKGVDSTLKIQPAKLEDSAVYLCASSLEWTANTGELFFGEGSRLTVL.

This chain joins TRBV10-3 and TRBJ1-4; 7 bases line up with TRBD1. J was trimmed by 7 bases and V by 3 bases; bases with no gene match: 2. The CDR3 has 13 amino acids. Germline CDR1 reads ENHRY; CDR2 reads SYGVKD. The CDR3 bases are TGTGCCATCAGTGACAGGGGGATTGAAAAACTGTTTTTT. It yields the protein CAISDRGIEKLFF.

The chain couples TRBV7-9 to TRBJ1-5; no clear D. The germline V gene has CDR1 SEHNR and CDR2 FQNEAQ (reference sequence). The CDR3 consists of 15 residues. Trimming took 4 bases from V and 0 from J, leaving 10 bases between them. CDR3 region: CASSSSVYSNQPQHF. The CDR3 nucleotides read TGTGCCAGCAGCTCCAGCGTGTATAGCAATCAGCCCCAGCATTTT. The entire variable domain, with the rest obtained from reference TRBV7-9 and TRBJ1-5, is as follows: DTGVSQNPRHKITKRGQNVTFRCDPISEHNRLYWYRQTLGQGPEFLTYFQNEAQLEKSRLLSDRFSAERPKGSFSTLEIQRTEQGDSAMYLCASSSSVYSNQPQHFGDGTRLSIL.

This chain uses TRBV7-9 with TRBJ2-2; D may be TRBD1 or TRBD2 (5 bases each). The V and J ends lost 11 bases and 6 bases respectively, with 13 bases between them. The CDR3 is made up of 12 amino acids. From germline, CDR1 is SEHNR and CDR2 FQNEAQ (reference sequence). The CDR3 DNA reads as TGTGCCCCCAGGTTGGGACCCGGGGAGCTGTTTTTT. Translating it yields CAPRLGPGELFF.

The chain recombines TRBV14 with TRBJ2-5, with D possibly called TRBD1 or TRBD2 (5 bases each). Per the germline V gene, CDR1 is SGHDN and CDR2 is FVKESK. V dropped 6 bases and J dropped 5 bases, with 16 bases sitting between them. This CDR3 has 14 residues. The CDR3 DNA follows: TGTGCCAGCAGGGGGGTGATTAATCGGGAGACCCAGTACTTC. As protein: CASRGVINRETQYF.

In its sample, this clone was seen once. Other DNA sequences within the sample encode an identical CDR3. The J gene is TRBJ2-7, the V gene TRBV5-4; the D call may be TRBD1 or TRBD2 (5 bases each). The CDR3 extends over 12 amino acids. In germline, CDR1 is SGHNT, CDR2 YYREEE (reference sequence). Trimming cost V 2 bases and J 6 bases, with 9 bases left between them. The CDR3 loop reads CASSFGTTEQYF. The CDR3, as DNA: TGTGCCAGCAGCTTTGGGACCACCGAGCAGTACTTC. Using reference TRBV5-4 and TRBJ2-7 for the parts outside the CDR3, the full variable domain is ETGVTQSPTHLIKTRGQQVTLRCSSQSGHNTVSWYQQALGQGPQFIFQYYREEENGRGNFPPRFSGLQFPNYSSELNVNALELDDSALYLCASSFGTTEQYFGPGTRLTVT.

The rearrangement links TRBV7-9 to TRBJ2-7; 10 bases are shared with TRBD2. The germline V gene has CDR1 SEHNR and CDR2 FQNEAQ (reference sequence). V trimming: 5 bases; J trimming: 2 bases; junction bases outside the gene matches: 6. The CDR3 is made up of 15 amino acids. The CDR3 spells CASSPGTSEAYEQYF. CDR3 nucleotides: TGTGCCAGCAGCCCCGGGACTAGCGAAGCCTACGAGCAGTACTTC.

The CDR3 DNA reads TGTGCCAGCAGCCAAGGAGGGTTGGCACCCCTCCACTTT. It yields the protein CASSQGGLAPLHF. The gene calls are TRBV14 and TRBJ1-6; D is uncertain. In germline, CDR1 is SGHDN, CDR2 FVKESK. Trimming took 1 base from V and 11 from J, leaving 9 bases between them. CDR3 length: 13 amino acids. The full variable domain, with the rest looked up from reference TRBV14 and TRBJ1-6, is EAGVTQFPSHSVIEKGQTVTLRCDPISGHDNLYWYRRVMGKEIKFLLHFVKESKQDESGMPNNRFLAERTGGTYSTLKVQPAELEDSGVYFCASSQGGLAPLHFGNGTRLTVT.

The chain is built from TRBV5-6 and TRBJ1-1; the D gene is possibly TRBD1 (5 bases). Deletions cut 1 base from V and 1 base from J, with 8 bases between. Germline lookup yields CDR1 SGHDT and CDR2 YYEEEE. CDR3 length: 14 amino acids. In DNA form, the CDR3 reads TGTGCCAGCAGCTTGCCCACAGGGAACACTGAAGCTTTCTTT. Residues: CASSLPTGNTEAFF.

The chain joins TRBV4-1 to TRBJ1-2; 8 positions agree with TRBD1. V lost 1 base to trimming and J lost 8 bases; unmatched junction nucleotides: 9. The CDR3 extends over 15 amino acids. The germline CDR1 and CDR2 sequences are MGHRA and YSYEKL. Here the CDR3 DNA reads TGCGCCAGCAGCCAAGTATTGGACAGGGTCAAGGGCTACACCTTC. Its protein is CASSQVLDRVKGYTF.

CDR3 sequence (DNA): TGTGCCAGCAGCTTATCAGGGGCCAACAATGAGCAGTTCTTC. Encoded protein: CASSLSGANNEQFF. V is TRBV7-9 and J is TRBJ2-1, with D possibly TRBD1 on 6 matching bases. Germline V gene data show CDR1 as SEHNR and CDR2 as FQNEAQ (reference sequence). V lost 2 bases to trimming and J lost 5 bases, with 10 bases between them. This CDR3 has 14 amino acids.

The V gene is TRBV2, the J gene TRBJ1-4, with D tentatively TRBD1 (6 bases). The CDR3 runs to 16 residues. Germline V lookup: CDR1 SNHLY, CDR2 FYNNEI. Deletions cut 5 bases from V and 0 bases from J, with 13 bases between. Written as DNA, the CDR3 is TGTGCCAGCAGTCAGGGACATTCTACAACTAATGAAAAACTGTTTTTT. Translating it yields CASSQGHSTTNEKLFF.